This T cell receptor (beta chain) was obtained from a study of blood T cell repertoires in COVID-19. In the study overall: COVID-19 samples from acute and convalescent phases originated in the United States, Italy and Spain. The analysed material was cDNA or gDNA that came from T cells, B-cell-depleted T cells, or PBMCs.

As originally analysed: Estimation of nucleated cell counts relied on the amplification of reference gene primers. Data came from immunoSEQ multiplex PCR; TCRdb stores just in-frame clones and leaves some out. V and J calls and clone size are given by that table; D and trimming were obtained from the DNA. The sample includes around 310,000 clones, nearly 90% of them seen just once. Participants were aged 18 to 89 years from approximately 23 US areas. This TCR was recovered from a woman aged 25 to 45 who had recovered from COVID-19. Sequenced: PBMCs or T cells enriched from blood (not recorded which).

The CDR3 DNA is TGTGCCAGCAGTGAAGCCTTCTTCGGGGGGCAGCACAATCAGCCCCAGCATTTT. It encodes CASSEAFFGGQHNQPQHF. The gene calls are TRBV2 and TRBJ1-5; TRBD1 is a possible D gene (6 bases). CDR3 length: 18 residues. From germline, CDR1 is SNHLY and CDR2 FYNNEI. V lost 0 bases and J 3 bases, leaving 18 bases between the germline ends.